This TCR beta chain emerged from a study of radiation and T cells in renal cell carcinoma. Study-level background: Nephrectomy followed 15 Gy stereotactic body radiation by 4 weeks. Study-wide results and limits: Without pretreatment biopsies, baseline tumor clonotype presence was undetermined. Top tumor clonotypes rose in blood 2 weeks post-radiation, then contracted.

Noted time point: blood 2 weeks post-SBRT. Treatment meaning: 15 Gy SBRT to primary tumor, nephrectomy 4 weeks later. After SBRT, blood was collected at 2 and 4 weeks, plus baseline. Sequencing used immunoSEQ multiplex PCR; TCRdb keeps in-frame clones, though not all of them. The table lists about 120,000 clones, approximately 85% of them singletons. With respect to this clone: Antigen specificity is unknown.

The TCR sequence derives from a man in his fifties or sixties with renal cell carcinoma. The sequencing here drew on blood, taken from a patient whose treatment included radiotherapy and nephrectomy.

CDR3 sequence: CASSVRGIVDQPQHF. In nucleotides, the CDR3 is TGCGCCAGCAGCGTCAGGGGGATCGTAGATCAGCCCCAGCATTTT. This chain uses TRBV5-1 with TRBJ1-5; TRBD1 matches 7 bases. Germline CDR1 SGHRS, CDR2 YFSETQ. This CDR3 is 15 amino acids long. The V and J ends lost 4 bases and 5 bases, in that order; junction bases with no gene match: 9.